A single sample gave rise to the 24 T cell receptor beta chains below, sequenced in a study of blood T cell repertoires in COVID-19. Using immunoSEQ multiplex PCR, the repertoire was profiled, and TCRdb retains in-frame clones only, with some absent. The sample records some 190,000 clones, 80% to 90% being singletons. Sequenced material: peripheral blood. These receptors all come from a woman aged 70-85 years with active or convalescent COVID-19.

The chain uses TRBV9 and TRBJ1-3; D is unclear. Trimming cost V 5 bases and J 1 base, with 10 bases left between them. The CDR3 length is 14 residues. Germline V gene sequence: CDR1 SGDLS, CDR2 YYNGEE. The CDR3 DNA sequence: TGTGCCAGCAGTCCCACTAATTCTGGAAACACCATATATTTT. Residues: CASSPTNSGNTIYF.

V usage is TRBV18 and J usage is TRBJ2-7, with 10 bases that match TRBD1. The V gene end was trimmed by 3 bases and the J gene end by 9 bases; junction bases not matched to a gene: 5. This CDR3 has 13 amino acids. Per the germline V gene, CDR1 is KGHSH and CDR2 is LQKENI. CDR3 nucleotides: TGTGCCAGCTCACCCGGACAGGGGGTCGGGCAGTACTTC. This gives the protein CASSPGQGVGQYF.

This chain connects TRBV7-2 to TRBJ1-2; no reliable D call. The germline CDR1 and CDR2 sequences are SGHTA and FQGNSA. With 8 bases removed from V and 2 bases from J, the gap between germline ends came to 12 bases. CDR3 size: 13 residues. This CDR3 reads CASELHFNYGYTF. The CDR3 nucleotides read TGTGCCAGCGAACTTCACTTCAACTATGGCTACACCTTC.

Only a few counts were recorded for this clone. The chain joins TRBV5-1 to TRBJ1-1, with D tentatively TRBD1 (5 bases). This CDR3 region has 16 residues. In germline, CDR1 is SGHRS, CDR2 YFSETQ. Trimming stripped 2 bases from V and 2 bases from J, with 16 bases between. The CDR3 DNA is TGCGCCAGCAGCTTCGGGGGGAGTGGAAGTAACACTGAAGCTTTCTTT. Its protein is CASSFGGSGSNTEAFF.

V usage is TRBV7-9 and J usage is TRBJ1-2; 9 nucleotides match TRBD1. V lost 4 bases and J lost 4; bases outside the gene matches: 10. This CDR3 is 16 amino acids long. CDR1 is SEHNR and CDR2 is FQNEAQ in the germline V gene (reference sequence). CDR3 protein: CASSSRRDRASYGYTF. CDR3 nucleotide sequence: TGTGCCAGCAGCTCCCGCCGGGACAGGGCTTCCTATGGCTACACCTTC.

The V gene is TRBV29-1, the J gene TRBJ1-4; D call uncertain. The V and J ends lost 4 bases and 8 bases respectively, with 14 bases between them. Germline values: CDR1 SQVTM, CDR2 ANQGSEA. This CDR3 region has 13 residues. CDR3 protein: CSVANSSYEKLFF. The CDR3 DNA reads as TGCAGCGTTGCGAACAGTTCTTACGAAAAACTGTTTTTT.

This clone was counted a single time. The gene calls are TRBV6-5 and TRBJ2-7; D may be TRBD2 (7 bases). This CDR3 spans 15 amino acids. Deletions cut 7 bases from V and 6 bases from J, with 22 bases between. CDR1 is MNHEY, CDR2 SVGAGI, per germline. The CDR3, as DNA: TGTGCCAGCACCCCCCCGCGAGGGGGGGCTAGCGAGCAGTACTTC. As protein: CASTPPRGGASEQYF.

As for this clone: A junction end diverges from the germline sequence, so it may reflect a read error. The chain employs TRBV2 and TRBJ1-5; D is unresolved. The CDR3 is 15 residues long. CDR1 is SNHLY, CDR2 FYNNEI, per germline. In DNA form, the CDR3 reads TGTGCCAGCAGTGCAACTTCTACGTCCAATGAGCCCCAGCATTTT. It is translated as CASSATSTSNEPQHF.

This clone was seen a single time. The V and J genes are TRBV12-3 or TRBV12-4 and TRBJ1-1, with TRBD1 as a possible D gene (5 bases). Trimming pared 5 bases from V and 1 base from J, leaving 8 bases between. CDR3 size: 13 residues. The CDR3 reads CASSRQQNTEAFF. The CDR3 DNA sequence: TGTGCCAGCAGTAGACAGCAGAACACTGAAGCTTTCTTT.

J is TRBJ1-1 and V is TRBV2, with D possibly TRBD1 on 5 matching bases. Germline V CDR1 and CDR2: SNHLY, FYNNEI. The length of the CDR3 is 17 residues. V lost 4 bases, J lost 0 bases, and 18 bases lay in between. The CDR3 reads CASSVDSSIPMNTEAFF. The CDR3 DNA follows: TGTGCCAGCAGTGTAGACAGTTCAATTCCAATGAACACTGAAGCTTTCTTT.

The CDR3 protein is CASSPHPLQGANTEAFF. CDR3 DNA: TGCGCCAGCAGCCCTCATCCCCTCCAGGGGGCGAACACTGAAGCTTTCTTT. The rearrangement links TRBV4-1 to TRBJ1-1; 8 positions match TRBD1. CDR1 is MGHRA, CDR2 YSYEKL, per germline. The J segment lost 1 base and the V segment lost 4 bases, leaving 11 bases of the junction unmatched. The CDR3 is made up of 17 amino acids.

V and J are TRBV7-9 and TRBJ1-1, with 9 nucleotides matching TRBD1. The J segment lost 9 bases and the V segment lost 2 bases, leaving 7 bases of the junction unmatched. The CDR3 runs to 14 residues. CDR1 is SEHNR and CDR2 is FQNEAQ in the germline V gene (reference sequence). The CDR3 is CASSLSPGTGKAFF. The CDR3 coding sequence is TGTGCCAGCAGCTTATCACCCGGGACAGGGAAAGCTTTCTTT.

This clone was seen a handful of times. V usage is TRBV19 and J usage is TRBJ2-2; TRBD1 might be the D (6 bases). Germline V gene sequence: CDR1 LNHDA, CDR2 SQIVND (reference sequence). V was trimmed by 7 bases and J by 2 bases, leaving 11 bases between them. The CDR3 is made up of 14 amino acids. The CDR3 region is CASIDRRNTGELFF. DNA for the CDR3: TGTGCCAGTATTGACAGGAGAAACACCGGGGAGCTGTTTTTT.

The chain joins TRBV20-1 to TRBJ2-1; D is undetermined. CDR3 size: 11 residues. Germline CDR1 and CDR2: DFQATT and SNEGSKA (reference sequence). Trimming removed 5 bases at V and 10 bases at J, with 12 bases between. The DNA of the CDR3 is TGCAGTGCTCGCGAACGTCTGGAGCAGTTCTTC. It encodes CSARERLEQFF.

The chain uses TRBV2 and TRBJ2-5; 7 bases map to TRBD2. In germline, CDR1 is SNHLY, CDR2 FYNNEI. The CDR3 extends over 18 amino acids. V was pared by 7 bases and J by 0 bases, with 17 bases of the junction left unmatched. The CDR3 region is CASIRGLTNLPYQETQYF. DNA for the CDR3: TGTGCCAGCATAAGGGGACTAACCAATTTACCGTACCAAGAGACCCAGTACTTC.

The chain has TRBV4-1 and TRBJ1-3; no definite D call. The CDR3 has 14 residues. V shed 5 bases and J shed 4 bases, with 12 bases lying between them. The V gene's germline CDR1 is MGHRA and CDR2 YSYEKL. CDR3 protein: CASSATLGGNTIYF. CDR3 sequence (DNA): TGCGCCAGCAGCGCGACGTTGGGCGGAAACACCATATATTTT.

The CDR3 region has the DNA TGTGCCAGGAGTTCGGGGGGTGGGAACACTGAAGCTTTCTTT. Translation: CARSSGGGNTEAFF. J is TRBJ1-1 and V is TRBV7-8; TRBD1 is a possible D gene (5 bases). V was trimmed by 9 bases and J by 1 base, leaving 15 bases between them. The CDR3 loop spans 14 amino acids. Germline CDR1 reads SGHVS; CDR2 reads FQNEAQ.

This clone was found a few times. The chain recombines TRBV6-5 with TRBJ1-3, with D uncertain. Germline CDR1 MNHEY, CDR2 SVGAGI. The V end was cut by 6 bases, the J end by 4 bases, with 10 bases between. The CDR3 contains 13 residues. The CDR3 nucleotides read TGTGCCAGCAGCCGACTCGGGGGAAACACCATATATTTT. Translation gives CASSRLGGNTIYF.

The genes are TRBV9 and TRBJ2-1; 7 bases align to TRBD2. The germline V gene has CDR1 SGDLS and CDR2 YYNGEE. The CDR3 runs 14 residues. Trimming removed 5 bases from V and 8 bases from J; junction bases left unmatched: 10. CDR3 region: CASSGTNSVDEQFF. The CDR3 DNA reads TGTGCCAGCAGTGGGACTAATTCGGTGGATGAGCAGTTCTTC.

The V call is TRBV19, the J call TRBJ2-1; the match to TRBD2 covers 7 bases. CDR1 and CDR2 from the germline V gene are LNHDA and SQIVND (reference sequence). The CDR3 has 12 residues. Trimming removed 5 bases from V and 15 bases from J; junction bases left unmatched: 10. The DNA for the CDR3 is TGTGCCAGTAGTCTCATAGCGGGTGATATGTTCTTC. Protein product: CASSLIAGDMFF.

The rearrangement joins TRBV19 to TRBJ2-3, with 9 bases fitting TRBD2. CDR3 length: 14 residues. Unmatched junction bases numbered 7, after V lost 7 bases and J lost 5 bases. Per the germline V gene, CDR1 is LNHDA and CDR2 is SQIVND (reference sequence). The CDR3 reads CASMAGGLGDTQYF. The CDR3 bases are TGTGCCAGTATGGCGGGAGGGCTCGGAGATACGCAGTATTTT.

The rearrangement joins TRBV6-4 to TRBJ1-3; D gene unclear. V gave up 0 bases and J gave up 7 bases, with 7 bases separating them. CDR1 MRHNA and CDR2 SNTAGT come from the germline V gene. The length of the CDR3 is 13 residues. CDR3 sequence: CASSDSKRNTIYF. CDR3 coding DNA: TGTGCCAGCAGTGACTCTAAGAGGAACACCATATATTTT.

The chain carries TRBV29-1 and TRBJ1-1, with 9 bases aligning to TRBD1. This CDR3 has 13 residues. V dropped 4 bases and J dropped 1; count of bases not matched to a gene: 1. Germline loops: CDR1 SQVTM, CDR2 ANQGSEA. The CDR3: CSVGDRENTEAFF. The CDR3 DNA follows: TGCAGCGTTGGGGACAGGGAGAACACTGAAGCTTTCTTT.

CDR3 coding DNA: TGCAGCGTTGAAGATCTTCAACTAGCGGGAGTCTACCAAGAGACCCAGTACTTC. This sequence encodes CSVEDLQLAGVYQETQYF. The chain links TRBV29-1 to TRBJ2-5; TRBD2 agrees at 11 bases. The germline V gene has CDR1 SQVTM and CDR2 ANQGSEA. The CDR3 covers 18 residues. V shed 0 bases and J 0 bases; nucleotides not matched to a gene: 9.